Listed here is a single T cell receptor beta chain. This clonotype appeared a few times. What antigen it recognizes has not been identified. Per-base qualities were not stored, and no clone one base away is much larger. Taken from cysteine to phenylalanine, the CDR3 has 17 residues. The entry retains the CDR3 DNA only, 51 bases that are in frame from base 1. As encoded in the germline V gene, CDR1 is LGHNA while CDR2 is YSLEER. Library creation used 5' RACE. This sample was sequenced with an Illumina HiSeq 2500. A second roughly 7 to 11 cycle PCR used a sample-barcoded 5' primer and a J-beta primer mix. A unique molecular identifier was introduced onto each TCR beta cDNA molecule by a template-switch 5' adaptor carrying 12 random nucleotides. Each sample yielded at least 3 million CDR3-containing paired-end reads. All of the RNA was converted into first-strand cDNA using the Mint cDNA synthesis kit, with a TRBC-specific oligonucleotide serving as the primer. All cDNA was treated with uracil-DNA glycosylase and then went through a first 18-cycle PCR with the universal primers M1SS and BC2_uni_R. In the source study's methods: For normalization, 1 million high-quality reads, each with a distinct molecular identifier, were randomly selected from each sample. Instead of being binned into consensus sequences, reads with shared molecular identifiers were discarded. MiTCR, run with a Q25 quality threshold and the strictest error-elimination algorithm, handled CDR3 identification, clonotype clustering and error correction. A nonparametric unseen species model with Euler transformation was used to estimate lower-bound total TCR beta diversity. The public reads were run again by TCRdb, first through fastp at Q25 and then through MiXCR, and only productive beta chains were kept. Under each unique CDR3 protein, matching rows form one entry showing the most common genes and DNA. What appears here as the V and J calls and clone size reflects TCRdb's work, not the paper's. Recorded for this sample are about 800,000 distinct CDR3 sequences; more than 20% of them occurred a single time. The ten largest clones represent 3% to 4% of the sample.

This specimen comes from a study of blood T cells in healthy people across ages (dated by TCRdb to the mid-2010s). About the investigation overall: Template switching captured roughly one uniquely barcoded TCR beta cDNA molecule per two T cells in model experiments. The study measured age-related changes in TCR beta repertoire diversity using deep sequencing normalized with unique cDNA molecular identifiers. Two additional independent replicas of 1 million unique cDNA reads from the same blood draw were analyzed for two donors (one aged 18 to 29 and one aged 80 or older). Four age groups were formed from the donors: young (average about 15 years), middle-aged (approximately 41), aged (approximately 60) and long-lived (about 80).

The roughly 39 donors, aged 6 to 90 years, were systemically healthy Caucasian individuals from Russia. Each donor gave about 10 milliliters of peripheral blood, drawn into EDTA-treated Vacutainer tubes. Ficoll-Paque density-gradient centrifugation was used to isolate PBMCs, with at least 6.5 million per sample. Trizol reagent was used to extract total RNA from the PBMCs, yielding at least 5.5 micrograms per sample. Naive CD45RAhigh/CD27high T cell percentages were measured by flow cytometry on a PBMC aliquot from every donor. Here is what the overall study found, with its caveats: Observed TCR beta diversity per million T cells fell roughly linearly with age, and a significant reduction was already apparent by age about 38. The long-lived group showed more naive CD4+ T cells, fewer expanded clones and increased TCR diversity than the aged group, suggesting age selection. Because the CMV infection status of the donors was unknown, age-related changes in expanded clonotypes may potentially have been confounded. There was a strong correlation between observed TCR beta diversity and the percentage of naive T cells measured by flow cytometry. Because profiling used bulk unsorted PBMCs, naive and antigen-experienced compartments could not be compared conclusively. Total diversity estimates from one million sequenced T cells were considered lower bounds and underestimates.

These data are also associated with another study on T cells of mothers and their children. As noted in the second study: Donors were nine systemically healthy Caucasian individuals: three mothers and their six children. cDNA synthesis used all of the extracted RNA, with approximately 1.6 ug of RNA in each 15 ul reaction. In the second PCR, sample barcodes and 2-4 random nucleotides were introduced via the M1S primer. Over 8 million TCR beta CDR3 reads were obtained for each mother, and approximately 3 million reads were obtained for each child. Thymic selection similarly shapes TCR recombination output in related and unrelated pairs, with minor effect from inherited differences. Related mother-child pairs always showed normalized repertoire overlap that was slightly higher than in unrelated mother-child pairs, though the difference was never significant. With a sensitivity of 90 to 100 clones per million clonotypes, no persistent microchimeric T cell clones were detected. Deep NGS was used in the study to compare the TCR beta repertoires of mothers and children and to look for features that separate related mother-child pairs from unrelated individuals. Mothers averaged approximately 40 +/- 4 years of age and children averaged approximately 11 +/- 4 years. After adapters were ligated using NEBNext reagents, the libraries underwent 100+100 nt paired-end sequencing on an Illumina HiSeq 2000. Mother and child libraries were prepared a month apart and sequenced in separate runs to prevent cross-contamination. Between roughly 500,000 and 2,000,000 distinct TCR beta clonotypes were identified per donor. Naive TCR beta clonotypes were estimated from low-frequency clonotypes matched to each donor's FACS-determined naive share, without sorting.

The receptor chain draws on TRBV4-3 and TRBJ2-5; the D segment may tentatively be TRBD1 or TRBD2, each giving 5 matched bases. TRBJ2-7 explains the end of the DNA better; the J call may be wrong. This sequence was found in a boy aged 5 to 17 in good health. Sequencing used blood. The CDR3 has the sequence CASSQDRGDVSSYEQYF. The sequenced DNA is TGCGCCAGCAGCCAAGATCGTGGGGACGTTAGCTCCTACGAGCAGTACTTC.